One sample yielded the 17 T cell receptor beta chains listed below, sequenced in a study of T cell changes during pregnancy in multiple sclerosis. Using immunoSEQ multiplex PCR, the repertoire was profiled, and TCRdb retains in-frame clones only, with some absent. Found here are tens of thousands of clones, 90% to 95% of them singletons; the top ten hold approximately 5%. This specimen was CD8+ T cells from peripheral blood mononuclear cells, taken before pregnancy. The receptors shown here come from a female donor with multiple sclerosis, enrolled in a pregnancy study.

The rearrangement links TRBV11-2 to TRBJ2-7; 8 nucleotides agree with TRBD1. Germline V CDR1 and CDR2: SGHAT, FQNNGV. V gave up 1 base and J gave up 4 bases; unmatched junction bases: 3. This CDR3 has 14 residues. CDR3 sequence (DNA): TGTGCCAGCAGCTTAGGCAGGGGGCAGTACGAGCAGTACTTC. This codes for CASSLGRGQYEQYF.

This clone was observed a single time. V and J are TRBV11-2 and TRBJ2-1, with no clear D. V shed 7 bases and J shed 9 bases, with 13 bases lying between them. The CDR3 has 12 residues. Per the germline V gene, CDR1 is SGHAT and CDR2 is FQNNGV. CDR3 sequence reads: CASTIGGGEQFF. CDR3 DNA sequence: TGTGCCAGCACCATCGGCGGCGGTGAGCAGTTCTTC.

This sequence joins TRBV11-2 and TRBJ1-2; TRBD1 matches 8 bases. V lost 1 base to trimming and J lost 4 bases; unmatched junction nucleotides: 8. Germline-derived CDR1 and CDR2 are SGHAT and FQNNGV. The CDR3 covers 16 residues. The CDR3 protein is CASSLGGQDYIYGYTF. In DNA form, the CDR3 reads TGTGCCAGCAGCTTAGGGGGACAGGATTATATCTATGGCTACACCTTC.

This clone occurred a few times. The chain recombines TRBV27 with TRBJ1-1, with 11 positions matching TRBD1. The CDR3 is 16 residues long. Germline assignment: CDR1 MNHEY and CDR2 SMNVEV (reference sequence). Trimming cost V 3 bases and J 0 bases; bases outside gene matches: 3. For the CDR3, the DNA is TGTGCCAGCAGTTTGGACAGGGGGCGGGTGAACACTGAAGCTTTCTTT. As protein: CASSLDRGRVNTEAFF.

The V and J genes are TRBV9 and TRBJ2-3; 10 nucleotides align to TRBD2. Trimming cost V 1 base and J 1 base; bases outside gene matches: 12. This CDR3 has 19 amino acids. Germline V gene lookup returns CDR1 SGDLS and CDR2 YYNGEE. CDR3 region: CASSVTKNRLAGGTDTQYF. In nucleotides, the CDR3 is TGTGCCAGCAGCGTAACGAAGAACCGCCTAGCGGGGGGCACAGATACGCAGTATTTT.

The rearrangement joins TRBV9 to TRBJ2-2; TRBD1 is a possible D gene (6 bases). V was trimmed by 4 bases and J by 4 bases, leaving 17 bases between them. The CDR3 runs to 16 residues. CDR1 and CDR2 (germline): SGDLS, YYNGEE. The CDR3 reads CASSTHRDSPTGELFF. The CDR3 nucleotides read TGTGCCAGCAGCACGCACAGGGATAGCCCCACCGGGGAGCTGTTTTTT.

This chain connects TRBV19 to TRBJ1-5, with a weak D call TRBD1 (6 bases). The CDR3 is 15 residues long. Germline CDR1 reads LNHDA; CDR2 reads SQIVND (reference sequence). Trimming took 4 bases from V and 3 from J, leaving 13 bases between them. The CDR3 sequence is CASSRTGLSNQPQHF. CDR3 DNA: TGTGCCAGTAGTAGAACAGGGCTCTCCAATCAGCCCCAGCATTTT. The whole variable domain, filled in from reference TRBV19 and TRBJ1-5, reads DGGITQSPKYLFRKEGQNVTLSCEQNLNHDAMYWYRQDPGQGLRLIYYSQIVNDFQKGDIAEGYSVSREKKESFPLTVTSAQKNPTAFYLCASSRTGLSNQPQHFGDGTRLSIL.

This chain joins TRBV6-4 and TRBJ2-1; D unresolved. Germline lookup yields CDR1 MRHNA and CDR2 SNTAGT. The CDR3 loop spans 14 amino acids. V was cut by 0 bases and J by 6 bases, with 9 bases left in between. The chain's CDR3 is CASSDSDGGNEQFF. In DNA, the CDR3 is TGTGCCAGCAGTGACTCTGACGGCGGCAATGAGCAGTTCTTC.

The chain recombines TRBV29-1 with TRBJ1-6, with 7 bases fitting TRBD1. The germline gives CDR1 SQVTM, CDR2 ANQGSEA. V was pared by 7 bases and J by 7 bases, with 7 bases of the junction left unmatched. The CDR3 consists of 13 residues. The CDR3 DNA follows: TGCAGCGCAACGACAGGGCTGAATTCACCCCTCCACTTT. Encoded protein: CSATTGLNSPLHF.

The V call is TRBV14, the J call TRBJ2-7; 7 bases match TRBD1. Germline CDR1 is SGHDN and CDR2 is FVKESK. J was trimmed by 3 bases and V by 1 base; bases with no gene match: 6. The CDR3 runs to 15 residues. DNA for the CDR3: TGTGCCAGCAGCCAAGGGCCAGGGACAGTCTACGAGCAGTACTTC. This gives the protein CASSQGPGTVYEQYF. Together with reference TRBV14 and TRBJ2-7, the CDR3 gives the full variable domain: EAGVTQFPSHSVIEKGQTVTLRCDPISGHDNLYWYRRVMGKEIKFLLHFVKESKQDESGMPNNRFLAERTGGTYSTLKVQPAELEDSGVYFCASSQGPGTVYEQYFGPGTRLTVT.

The sample holds one count of this clone. The CDR3: CASSPRVGAYNEQFF. The CDR3 bases are TGTGCCAGCAGCCCTCGAGTAGGGGCTTACAATGAGCAGTTCTTC. The chain links TRBV7-9 to TRBJ2-1; tentative D call: TRBD1 (5 bases). V was cut by 5 bases and J by 4 bases, with 15 bases left in between. This CDR3 is 15 amino acids long. Germline CDR1 is SEHNR and CDR2 is FQNEAQ (reference sequence).

This clone showed up just once. V and J are TRBV29-1 and TRBJ1-2; D is uncertain. The V gene's germline CDR1 is SQVTM and CDR2 ANQGSEA. The CDR3 is 16 amino acids. V lost 0 bases and J lost 2, with 16 bases in between. The CDR3 protein is CSVEDSGFLPNYGYTF. The CDR3 DNA sequence: TGCAGCGTTGAAGATTCGGGGTTCTTGCCCAACTATGGCTACACCTTC.

The chain employs TRBV6-5 and TRBJ1-5; possible D gene TRBD1, 5 bases. With 0 bases removed from V and 10 bases from J, the gap between germline ends came to 10 bases. Germline V lookup: CDR1 MNHEY, CDR2 SVGAGI. This CDR3 has 13 amino acids. The CDR3 coding sequence is TGTGCCAGCAGTTACTCGACAGATGGCCCCCAGCATTTT. It is translated as CASSYSTDGPQHF.

This rearrangement joins TRBV4-1 to TRBJ1-4, with D possibly being TRBD1 (5 bases). The germline V and J ends were trimmed by 4 bases and 3 bases, with 12 bases remaining between them. The CDR3 has 15 amino acids. CDR1 MGHRA and CDR2 YSYEKL come from the germline V gene. CDR3 nucleotides: TGCGCCAGCAGCCCGAGACAGTCCTCTAATGAAAAACTGTTTTTT. It translates to CASSPRQSSNEKLFF.

V is TRBV7-6 and J is TRBJ2-3; D possibly corresponds to TRBD2 (6 bases). The V end lost 4 bases, the J end lost 0 bases, and 11 bases lay between the germline ends. The germline CDR1 and CDR2 sequences are SGHVS and FNYEAQ. The CDR3 is 15 residues long. CDR3 sequence reads: CASSSGVTSTDTQYF. The DNA of the CDR3 is TGTGCCAGCAGCTCGGGAGTCACTAGCACAGATACGCAGTATTTT.

V usage is TRBV15 and J usage is TRBJ1-4, with D hard to call. V lost 0 bases and J lost 0, with 5 bases in between. In germline, CDR1 is LNHNV, CDR2 YYDKDF (reference sequence). CDR3 length: 15 residues. CDR3 DNA: TGTGCCACCAGCAGAGACAGAACAACTAATGAAAAACTGTTTTTT. Its translation is CATSRDRTTNEKLFF.

The chain couples TRBV6-1 to TRBJ2-7, with 9 positions matching TRBD1. Germline V lookup: CDR1 MNHNS, CDR2 SASEGT. The V gene end was trimmed by 1 base and the J gene end by 5 bases; junction bases not matched to a gene: 0. This CDR3 region has 13 residues. The CDR3 protein is CASSEGTGDEQYF. As DNA, the CDR3 is TGTGCCAGCAGTGAAGGGACAGGGGACGAGCAGTACTTC.